Below, 11 T cell receptor beta chains from the same sample are listed, as sequenced in a study of beta chain features in type 1 diabetes. Every bit of the isolated RNA underwent reverse transcription, so sequencing read expressed TCRB transcripts. Sequencing was performed with immunoSEQ multiplex PCR; in TCRdb, only in-frame clones are kept and a portion is missing. The repertoire holds around 240,000 clones, under 70% seen once, with 0.053% in the top ten. The sample was naive CD4+ T cells from blood. Receptors originate from a man aged 25 to 45 in good health.

The chain couples TRBV28 to TRBJ2-7, with 10 bases lining up with TRBD1. This CDR3 is built from 15 residues. V lost 5 bases to trimming and J lost 4 bases; unmatched junction nucleotides: 8. The germline V gene has CDR1 MDHEN and CDR2 SYDVKM. The CDR3 coding sequence is TGTGCCAGCAGTCCTCCGGGACAGGGGAATTACGAGCAGTACTTC. It encodes CASSPPGQGNYEQYF.

This rearrangement joins TRBV15 to TRBJ2-1; TRBD2 agrees at 8 bases. The CDR3 loop spans 20 amino acids. Per the germline V gene, CDR1 is LNHNV and CDR2 is YYDKDF (reference sequence). V trimming: 1 base; J trimming: 4 bases; junction bases outside the gene matches: 18. The DNA for the CDR3 is TGTGCCACCAGCAGAGCAAGGCCTAGCGGGCCCTCGGGAGTGTACAATGAGCAGTTCTTC. Translation gives CATSRARPSGPSGVYNEQFF.

This sequence joins TRBV9 and TRBJ2-3; tentative D call: TRBD2 (5 bases). Trimming left V 1 base short and J 3 bases short, with 12 bases between. The CDR3 runs to 15 residues. Germline assignment: CDR1 SGDLS and CDR2 YYNGEE. The CDR3 here is CASSVNLPGTDTQYF. The CDR3, as DNA: TGTGCCAGCAGCGTAAATCTCCCGGGAACAGATACGCAGTATTTT.

This chain joins TRBV7-9 and TRBJ2-5; a possible D gene is TRBD1 (5 bases). The CDR3 covers 13 residues. Germline V gene sequence: CDR1 SEHNR, CDR2 FQNEAQ (reference sequence). V was pared by 6 bases and J by 5 bases, with 13 bases between. The CDR3 spells CASSPQGGETQYF. Here the CDR3 DNA reads TGTGCCAGCAGTCCCCAGGGTGGTGAGACCCAGTACTTC.

V gene TRBV7-9 combines with J gene TRBJ2-5; possibly TRBD1 for D (6 bases). The ends were cut back, 6 bases at V and 1 base at J, with 12 bases in the middle. Germline CDR1 reads SEHNR; CDR2 reads FQNEAQ (reference sequence). The CDR3 runs to 14 residues. The CDR3 region has the DNA TGTGCCAGCAGAAAAACAGGGATCCAAGAGACCCAGTACTTC. It is translated as CASRKTGIQETQYF. Using reference TRBV7-9 and TRBJ2-5 for the parts outside the CDR3, the full variable domain is DTGVSQNPRHKITKRGQNVTFRCDPISEHNRLYWYRQTLGQGPEFLTYFQNEAQLEKSRLLSDRFSAERPKGSFSTLEIQRTEQGDSAMYLCASRKTGIQETQYFGPGTRLLVL.

The CDR3 reads CASSLVLAGANVLTF. The CDR3 DNA reads as TGTGCCAGCAGTTTAGTTTTGGCAGGGGCCAACGTCCTGACTTTC. V usage is TRBV27 and J usage is TRBJ2-6; D is unclear. CDR3 size: 15 residues. CDR1 MNHEY and CDR2 SMNVEV come from the germline V gene (reference sequence). Trimming took off 2 bases at V and 4 bases at J, with 9 bases between the two ends.

This chain connects TRBV4-1 to TRBJ1-1; unclear D gene. V was clipped by 3 bases and J by 6 bases, with 17 bases between them. Germline assignment: CDR1 MGHRA and CDR2 YSYEKL. This CDR3 is 15 amino acids long. CDR3 in amino acids: CASSHLGRASAEAFF. CDR3 in DNA: TGCGCCAGCAGCCACTTAGGGAGGGCTTCGGCTGAAGCTTTCTTT.

CDR3 DNA sequence: TGTGCCAGCAGCGGGACAAGACAGGCCAATCAGCCCCAGCATTTT. It translates to CASSGTRQANQPQHF. V gene TRBV6-6 combines with J gene TRBJ1-5; D perhaps matches TRBD1 (6 bases). Trimming removed 6 bases from V and 3 bases from J, with 15 bases in between. The CDR3 is made up of 15 amino acids. Germline CDR1 is MNHNY and CDR2 is SVGAGI (reference sequence).

The chain uses TRBV29-1 and TRBJ1-6; TRBD1 matches at 7 bases. This CDR3 is built from 14 residues. V was clipped by 6 bases and J by 7 bases; unmatched bases: 9. Germline V gives CDR1 SQVTM, CDR2 ANQGSEA. CDR3 in amino acids: CSVRQGYSNSPLHF. As DNA, the CDR3 is TGCAGCGTGCGACAGGGATATAGCAATTCACCCCTCCACTTT. Variable domain in full (rest from reference TRBV29-1 and TRBJ1-6): SAVISQKPSRDICQRGTSLTIQCQVDSQVTMMFWYRQQPGQSLTLIATANQGSEATYESGFVIDKFPISRPNLTFSTLTVSNMSPEDSSIYLCSVRQGYSNSPLHFGNGTRLTVT.

The V call is TRBV30, the J call TRBJ2-1; TRBD2 matches at 8 bases. The V segment lost 3 bases and the J segment 4 bases; nucleotides outside the gene matches: 5. CDR1 and CDR2 (germline): GTSNPN, SVGIG (reference sequence). The CDR3 totals 14 residues. The CDR3 region is CAWRRREVYNEQFF. CDR3 in DNA: TGTGCCTGGAGAAGGCGGGAGGTGTACAATGAGCAGTTCTTC.

This clone has only one observation. V usage is TRBV5-1 and J usage is TRBJ1-2, with a weak D call TRBD1 (6 bases). CDR3 length equals 15 residues. Germline CDR1 is SGHRS and CDR2 is YFSETQ. The V end was cut by 1 base, the J end by 9 bases, with 19 bases between. The CDR3 bases are TGCGCCAGCAGCTTGAAAGGACCGCAGGGGCCGAGCTACACCTTC. Translating it yields CASSLKGPQGPSYTF.